Shown below are 28 T cell receptor beta chains from a single sample sequenced in a study of lymphopenia after photon versus proton radiotherapy. Data came from immunoSEQ multiplex PCR; TCRdb stores just in-frame clones and leaves some out. Of 70,000 or so clones listed, about nine tenths are singletons. Sample: peripheral blood, taken from a patient treated with photon-based radiotherapy. These TCRs come from a woman in her thirties or forties with cholangiocarcinoma.

V is TRBV20-1 and J is TRBJ1-3, with D perhaps TRBD1 (6 bases). The CDR3 covers 11 residues. V lost 5 bases and J 7 bases, leaving 9 bases between the germline ends. Germline loops: CDR1 DFQATT, CDR2 SNEGSKA (reference sequence). CDR3 residues: CSAGGGNTIYF. The DNA for the CDR3 is TGCAGTGCTGGGGGCGGGAACACCATATATTTT.

The chain joins TRBV20-1 to TRBJ2-5, with a weak D call TRBD2 (6 bases). The CDR3 consists of 11 residues. Trimming cost V 7 bases and J 11 bases, with 17 bases left between them. CDR1 and CDR2 (germline): DFQATT, SNEGSKA (reference sequence). The CDR3 DNA reads as TGCAGTGTCCCGAGGAACGGGGGACAGTACTTC. Translating it yields CSVPRNGGQYF.

The CDR3 nucleotides read TGTGCCAGCACCCTCGAGTTAGATGAGCAGTTCTTC. Translation: CASTLELDEQFF. The rearrangement links TRBV7-9 to TRBJ2-1; no reliable D call. Germline V lookup: CDR1 SEHNR, CDR2 FQNEAQ (reference sequence). The CDR3 totals 12 residues. Trimming removed 7 bases at V and 8 bases at J, with 12 bases between.

J is TRBJ1-1 and V is TRBV29-1, with D tentatively TRBD1 (5 bases). CDR1 is SQVTM and CDR2 is ANQGSEA in the germline V gene. V dropped 7 bases and J dropped 4 bases, with 16 bases sitting between them. This CDR3 is 13 amino acids long. The CDR3, as DNA: TGCAGCGCAGGCGTAGGGGCTGGCACTGAAGCTTTCTTT. Its translation: CSAGVGAGTEAFF.

CDR3 DNA sequence: TGTGCCAGCAGTTACCGGGGTGGCGGCTATGGCTACACCTTC. This codes for CASSYRGGGYGYTF. This chain uses TRBV6-5 with TRBJ1-2, with unresolved D. Between the trimmed V and J ends, which lost 2 bases and 4 bases, there was a span of 11 bases. In germline, CDR1 is MNHEY, CDR2 SVGAGI. The CDR3 is 14 residues long.

This clone was seen once. The gene calls are TRBV30 and TRBJ2-5; no firm D call. The CDR3 consists of 12 residues. Germline CDR1 is GTSNPN and CDR2 is SVGIG (reference sequence). V lost 0 bases, J lost 5 bases, and 7 bases lay in between. CDR3 sequence (DNA): TGTGCCTGGAGTGTACAAATGGAGACCCAGTACTTC. Protein product: CAWSVQMETQYF.

A note on this clone: The final CDR3 position lacks the conserved phenylalanine or tryptophan, pointing to a likely read error. The genes are TRBV7-9 and TRBJ1-2, with 8 bases that match TRBD1. Germline CDR1 is SEHNR and CDR2 is FQNEAQ (reference sequence). The CDR3 runs to 15 residues. V was clipped by 3 bases and J by 6 bases; unmatched bases: 9. The CDR3 DNA reads TGTGCCAGCAGCTTCTCCTTGGCAGGGGGCAATGGCTACACCCTC. Translated: CASSFSLAGGNGYTL.

The J gene is TRBJ2-2, the V gene TRBV2; weak D call: TRBD2 (6 bases). CDR3 length equals 16 residues. Germline CDR1 is SNHLY and CDR2 is FYNNEI. V lost 9 bases to trimming and J lost 4 bases, with 21 bases between them. CDR3 bases: TGTGCCAGGAAGGTGCCCGGGGGAGGAAGCACCGGGGAGCTGTTTTTT. Its translation: CARKVPGGGSTGELFF. Full variable domain (missing parts from reference TRBV2 and TRBJ2-2): EPEVTQTPSHQVTQMGQEVILRCVPISNHLYFYWYRQILGQKVEFLVSFYNNEISEKSEIFDDQFSVERPDGSNFTLKIRSTKLEDSAMYFCARKVPGGGSTGELFFGEGSRLTVL.

V is TRBV27 and J is TRBJ1-4; tentatively, D is TRBD1 (5 bases). Germline assignment: CDR1 MNHEY and CDR2 SMNVEV (reference sequence). With 11 bases removed from V and 10 bases from J, the gap between germline ends came to 11 bases. The CDR3 runs 10 residues. CDR3 DNA sequence: TGTGCCGGACACGGGGGAAAACTGTTTTTT. It yields the protein CAGHGGKLFF.

V and J are TRBV7-9 and TRBJ2-2; 11 bases are a match to TRBD2. Germline V gene sequence: CDR1 SEHNR, CDR2 FQNEAQ (reference sequence). The CDR3 contains 17 residues. After removal of 5 bases from V and 0 bases from J, the junction contained 5 bases not matched to a gene. This chain's CDR3 is CASSLGLAVTNTGELFF. The DNA of the CDR3 is TGTGCCAGCAGCCTGGGACTAGCGGTAACGAACACCGGGGAGCTGTTTTTT.

V is TRBV19 and J is TRBJ2-7; tentatively, D is TRBD1 (6 bases). V lost 5 bases to trimming and J lost 1 base, with 15 bases between them. The CDR3 is 15 residues long. The germline V gene encodes CDR1 LNHDA and CDR2 SQIVND (reference sequence). CDR3 in DNA: TGTGCCAGTAGTTACCGGCAGGGGACATCCTACGAGCAGTACTTC. This encodes CASSYRQGTSYEQYF.

The chain uses TRBV15 and TRBJ2-7, with 9 bases fitting TRBD1. The length of the CDR3 is 14 residues. Germline trimming cut 7 bases from V and 6 bases from J; bases unmatched to any gene: 10. Germline CDR1 and CDR2: LNHNV and YYDKDF (reference sequence). In nucleotides, the CDR3 is TGTGCCACCAACAGGGACAGGGCGATCGGCGAGCAGTACTTC. As protein: CATNRDRAIGEQYF.

This chain joins TRBV28 and TRBJ1-4; no firm D call. The V end was cut by 6 bases, the J end by 8 bases, with 7 bases between. The V gene's germline CDR1 is MDHEN and CDR2 SYDVKM. The CDR3 loop spans 11 amino acids. The CDR3 DNA is TGTGCCAGCAGCCTTCTCGAAAAACTGTTTTTT. It yields the protein CASSLLEKLFF.

V gene TRBV30 combines with J gene TRBJ2-3, with D unclear. Germline-derived CDR1 and CDR2 are GTSNPN and SVGIG (reference sequence). The CDR3 has 13 amino acids. Trimming removed 1 base at V and 5 bases at J, with 10 bases between. CDR3 nucleotides: TGTGCCTGGAGTGCTCACTTTGGAGATACGCAGTATTTT. Translated, it gives CAWSAHFGDTQYF.

The rearrangement joins TRBV6-6 to TRBJ2-7; D is unclear. CDR1 and CDR2 from the germline V gene are MNHNY and SVGAGI (reference sequence). V was trimmed by 2 bases and J by 7 bases, leaving 18 bases between them. The CDR3 runs to 15 residues. CDR3 sequence (DNA): TGTGCCAGCAGTTACACCTCAGGCCTCCGCGGAGAGCAGTACTTC. Its protein is CASSYTSGLRGEQYF.

The chain combines TRBV7-9 with TRBJ2-3; TRBD2 matches 8 bases. CDR3 length equals 14 residues. Per the germline V gene, CDR1 is SEHNR and CDR2 is FQNEAQ (reference sequence). The V gene end was trimmed by 3 bases and the J gene end by 4 bases; junction bases not matched to a gene: 3. CDR3 DNA sequence: TGTGCCAGCAGCTTCGGGAGGGGTGCAGATACGCAGTATTTT. Its translation: CASSFGRGADTQYF.

The CDR3 protein is CASSITRRENTEAFF. CDR3 coding DNA: TGTGCCAGCTCTATAACCCGCAGGGAGAACACTGAAGCTTTCTTT. This rearrangement joins TRBV18 to TRBJ1-1; the D gene is possibly TRBD1 (5 bases). CDR1 is KGHSH and CDR2 is LQKENI in the germline V gene. The CDR3 is 15 amino acids. Trimming left V 6 bases short and J 1 base short, with 15 bases between. Supplemented by reference TRBV18 and TRBJ1-1, the full variable domain reads NAGVMQNPRHLVRRRGQEARLRCSPMKGHSHVYWYRQLPEEGLKFMVYLQKENIIDESGMPKERFSAEFPKEGPSILRIQQVVRGDSAAYFCASSITRRENTEAFFGQGTRLTVV.

The V and J genes are TRBV28 and TRBJ1-2, with unresolved D. Trimming pared 2 bases from V and 4 bases from J, leaving 8 bases between. Germline values: CDR1 MDHEN, CDR2 SYDVKM. This CDR3 is 13 amino acids long. This chain's CDR3 is CASSLPRIYGYTF. The CDR3 DNA reads TGTGCCAGCAGTTTACCCAGGATCTATGGCTACACCTTC.

This chain connects TRBV9 to TRBJ2-5, with 9 nucleotides matching TRBD2. Trimming at V came to 3 bases and at J to 3 bases, leaving 9 bases not matched to a gene. Per germline, CDR1 SGDLS and CDR2 YYNGEE. The CDR3 has 16 residues. In nucleotides, the CDR3 is TGTGCCAGCAGCGCAGAACTAGCGGGCTTAAAAGAGACCCAGTACTTC. It codes for CASSAELAGLKETQYF.

This clone occurred once. The V gene is TRBV5-1, the J gene TRBJ2-1; 7 bases agree with TRBD2. Germline V gene lookup returns CDR1 SGHRS and CDR2 YFSETQ. There are 15 residues in the CDR3. J lost 0 bases, V lost 3 bases, and 3 bases had no gene match. CDR3 residues: CASSSSGSSYNEQFF. In nucleotides, the CDR3 is TGCGCCAGCAGCTCTAGCGGCAGCTCCTACAATGAGCAGTTCTTC.

The chain joins TRBV18 to TRBJ1-1; TRBD1 might be the D (5 bases). The CDR3 loop spans 13 amino acids. The germline V and J ends were trimmed by 6 bases and 1 base, with 9 bases remaining between them. CDR1 is KGHSH and CDR2 is LQKENI in the germline V gene. The CDR3 is CASSTERNTEAFF. CDR3 bases: TGTGCCAGCTCGACAGAAAGGAACACTGAAGCTTTCTTT.

The chain combines TRBV30 with TRBJ1-1, with TRBD1 matching over 9 bases. Germline values: CDR1 GTSNPN, CDR2 SVGIG (reference sequence). Trimming cost V 1 base and J 5 bases; bases outside gene matches: 5. This CDR3 comprises 14 residues. The CDR3 loop is CAWSAGTGQTEAFF. The DNA for the CDR3 is TGTGCCTGGAGTGCCGGGACAGGGCAGACTGAAGCTTTCTTT.

The gene calls are TRBV7-9 and TRBJ2-1; TRBD2 aligns across 7 bases. Germline-derived CDR1 and CDR2 are SEHNR and FQNEAQ (reference sequence). J lost 8 bases, V lost 8 bases, and 15 bases had no gene match. This CDR3 region has 15 residues. CDR3 sequence: CASRTWSGGGDEQFF. The CDR3 coding sequence is TGTGCCAGCCGGACGTGGTCGGGAGGAGGCGATGAGCAGTTCTTC. The whole variable domain, filled in from reference TRBV7-9 and TRBJ2-1, reads DTGVSQNPRHKITKRGQNVTFRCDPISEHNRLYWYRQTLGQGPEFLTYFQNEAQLEKSRLLSDRFSAERPKGSFSTLEIQRTEQGDSAMYLCASRTWSGGGDEQFFGPGTRLTVL.

The V and J genes are TRBV20-1 and TRBJ2-1; D remains unclear. The germline V gene has CDR1 DFQATT and CDR2 SNEGSKA (reference sequence). The CDR3 length is 11 residues. V was clipped by 1 base and J by 5 bases, with 3 bases between them. CDR3 loop: CSARADNEQFF. The CDR3 nucleotides are TGCAGTGCTAGAGCCGACAATGAGCAGTTCTTC.

The chain joins TRBV6-6 to TRBJ1-3, with D possibly matching TRBD1 (5 bases). With 7 bases removed from V and 1 base from J, the gap between germline ends came to 11 bases. This CDR3 contains 14 residues. Germline V gene data show CDR1 as MNHNY and CDR2 as SVGAGI (reference sequence). The CDR3 nucleotides read TGTGCCAGCATAAGGGGCGTATCTGGAAACACCATATATTTT. It specifies CASIRGVSGNTIYF.

The chain has TRBV7-2 and TRBJ2-2, with 13 bases lining up with TRBD2. The germline gives CDR1 SGHTA, CDR2 FQGNSA. The CDR3 has 19 residues. Trimming removed 5 bases from V and 2 bases from J; junction bases left unmatched: 11. In DNA, the CDR3 is TGTGCCAGCAGCCCATGGACTAGCGGGAGAAGGGGAAACACCGGGGAGCTGTTTTTT. It translates to CASSPWTSGRRGNTGELFF.

The chain recombines TRBV5-1 with TRBJ1-5; TRBD1 is a possible D gene (5 bases). CDR3 length: 15 amino acids. CDR1 is SGHRS, CDR2 YFSETQ, per germline. Deletions cut 1 base from V and 2 bases from J, with 10 bases between. The CDR3 region is CASSLQGLGNQPQHF. Written as DNA, the CDR3 is TGCGCCAGCAGCTTGCAGGGCTTAGGCAATCAGCCCCAGCATTTT.

In its sample, this clone was seen a few times. V is TRBV6-1 and J is TRBJ1-5; tentatively, D is TRBD1 (5 bases). This CDR3 is built from 15 residues. CDR1 MNHNS and CDR2 SASEGT come from the germline V gene. V gave up 6 bases and J gave up 0 bases, with 12 bases separating them. CDR3 amino acids: CASRKGDDSNQPQHF. In DNA form, the CDR3 reads TGTGCCAGCAGGAAAGGGGACGATAGCAATCAGCCCCAGCATTTT.